This is a list of T cell receptor beta chains from one sample in a study of shared clonotypes between healthy human individuals. Libraries were prepared by immunoSEQ multiplex PCR; TCRdb keeps only in-frame clonotypes and omits some of them. The data hold about 2,500,000 clones, with approximately 92% observed a single time. The sample comprised naive CD4+ T cells sorted from blood. The receptors here all came from a young man in good health. Both conserved end residues are part of each CDR3. D genes are given only for firm matches. Clone size, where shown, is once, few, many, or a class for clones that have expanded.

clone_size: .; v_call: TRBV5-6; d_call: .; j_call: TRBJ1-6; cdr3_aa: CASSLEGRANSPLHF; cdr3_nt: TGTGCCAGCAGCTTGGAAGGCAGAGCGAATTCACCCCTCCACTTT
clone_size: .; v_call: TRBV11-2; d_call: .; j_call: TRBJ1-2; cdr3_aa: CASSLVTNNGYTF; cdr3_nt: TGTGCCAGCAGCTTAGTGACCAACAATGGCTACACCTTC
clone_size: once; v_call: TRBV6-6; d_call: TRBD1; j_call: TRBJ2-7; cdr3_aa: CASSYSVDRRLYEQYF; cdr3_nt: TGTGCCAGCAGTTACTCCGTGGACAGGAGACTCTACGAGCAGTACTTC
clone_size: once; v_call: TRBV5-4; d_call: TRBD1; j_call: TRBJ1-1; cdr3_aa: CASSIGQGWNTEAFF; cdr3_nt: TGTGCCAGCAGCATAGGACAGGGATGGAACACTGAAGCTTTCTTT
clone_size: .; v_call: TRBV5-6; d_call: .; j_call: TRBJ2-4; cdr3_aa: CASSSTGLLLAKNIQYF; cdr3_nt: TGTGCCAGCAGCTCGACAGGTCTGTTATTAGCCAAAAACATTCAGTACTTC
clone_size: .; v_call: TRBV28; d_call: .; j_call: TRBJ2-5; cdr3_aa: CASSPRDLRFEETQYF; cdr3_nt: TGTGCCAGCAGTCCCAGGGACTTACGCTTTGAAGAGACCCAGTACTTC
clone_size: .; v_call: TRBV11-2; d_call: .; j_call: TRBJ2-1; cdr3_aa: CASSLVGYNEQFF; cdr3_nt: TGTGCCAGCAGCTTGGTCGGTTACAATGAGCAGTTCTTC
clone_size: .; v_call: TRBV5-1; d_call: .; j_call: TRBJ1-2; cdr3_aa: CASSLDRGYTF; cdr3_nt: TGCGCCAGCAGCTTGGACAGGGGCTACACCTTC
clone_size: .; v_call: TRBV28; d_call: TRBD1; j_call: TRBJ1-5; cdr3_aa: CASRQGAYNQPQHF; cdr3_nt: TGTGCCAGCAGACAGGGGGCCTACAATCAGCCCCAGCATTTT
clone_size: .; v_call: TRBV6-1; d_call: .; j_call: TRBJ2-1; cdr3_aa: CASSPGRAGYNEQFF; cdr3_nt: TGTGCCAGCAGTCCGGGACGGGCAGGGTACAATGAGCAGTTCTTC
clone_size: .; v_call: TRBV5-1; d_call: .; j_call: TRBJ2-5; cdr3_aa: CASSLGGAETQYF; cdr3_nt: TGCGCCAGCAGCTTGGGGGGCGCGGAGACCCAGTACTTC
clone_size: .; v_call: TRBV6-6; d_call: TRBD1; j_call: TRBJ2-7; cdr3_aa: CASSPPGQRYEQYF; cdr3_nt: TGTGCCAGCAGTCCCCCGGGACAGCGCTACGAGCAGTACTTC
clone_size: few; v_call: TRBV11-2; d_call: .; j_call: TRBJ1-3; cdr3_aa: CASRRGNTIYF; cdr3_nt: TGTGCCAGCCGCCGGGGCAACACCATATATTTT
clone_size: .; v_call: TRBV5-1; d_call: .; j_call: TRBJ1-4; cdr3_aa: CASSLGTALNEKLFF; cdr3_nt: TGCGCCAGCAGCTTGGGGACAGCCCTTAATGAAAAACTGTTTTTT
clone_size: .; v_call: TRBV14; d_call: TRBD1; j_call: TRBJ1-1; cdr3_aa: CASRLSGGTTEAFF; cdr3_nt: TGTGCCAGCAGACTTTCAGGGGGTACCACTGAAGCTTTCTTT
clone_size: .; v_call: TRBV5-1; d_call: .; j_call: TRBJ2-7; cdr3_aa: CASSLALTSYEQYF; cdr3_nt: TGCGCCAGCAGCTTGGCTCTTACTTCCTACGAGCAGTACTTC
clone_size: .; v_call: TRBV4-3; d_call: .; j_call: TRBJ1-4; cdr3_aa: CASSQVGSEKLFF; cdr3_nt: TGCGCCAGCAGCCAAGTGGGAAGTGAAAAACTGTTTTTT